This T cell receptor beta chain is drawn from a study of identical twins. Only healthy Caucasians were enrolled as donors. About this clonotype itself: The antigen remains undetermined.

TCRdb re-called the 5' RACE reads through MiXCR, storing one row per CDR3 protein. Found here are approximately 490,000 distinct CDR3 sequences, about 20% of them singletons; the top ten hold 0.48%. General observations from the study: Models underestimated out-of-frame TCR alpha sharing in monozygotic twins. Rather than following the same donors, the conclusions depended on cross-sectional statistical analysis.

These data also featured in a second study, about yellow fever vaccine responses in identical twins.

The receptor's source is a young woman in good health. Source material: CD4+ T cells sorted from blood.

This CDR3 reads CASSVELGELFF. The CDR3 DNA reads TGTGCCAGCAGTGTCGAGTTGGGGGAGCTGTTTTTT. The chain combines TRBV2 with TRBJ2-2; D ambiguous. The length of the CDR3 is 12 residues. V lost 4 bases and J lost 8, with 8 bases in between. Germline V lookup: CDR1 SNHLY, CDR2 FYNNEI.